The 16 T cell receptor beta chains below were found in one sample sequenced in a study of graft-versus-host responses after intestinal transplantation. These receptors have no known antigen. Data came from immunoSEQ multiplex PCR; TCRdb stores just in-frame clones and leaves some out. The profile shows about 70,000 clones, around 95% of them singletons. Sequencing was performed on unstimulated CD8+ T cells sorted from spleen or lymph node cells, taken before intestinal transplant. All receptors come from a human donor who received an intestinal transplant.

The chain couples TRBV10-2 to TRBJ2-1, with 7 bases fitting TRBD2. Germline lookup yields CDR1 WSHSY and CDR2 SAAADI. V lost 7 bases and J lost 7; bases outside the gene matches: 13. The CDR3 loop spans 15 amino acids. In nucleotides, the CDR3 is TGCGCCAGCACACTCTATGCGGGAGTAGGGAATGAGCAGTTCTTC. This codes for CASTLYAGVGNEQFF.

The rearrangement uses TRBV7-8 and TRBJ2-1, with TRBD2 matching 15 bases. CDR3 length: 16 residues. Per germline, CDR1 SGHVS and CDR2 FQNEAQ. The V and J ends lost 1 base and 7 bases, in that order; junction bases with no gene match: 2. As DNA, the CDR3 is TGTGCCAGCAGCTTAGGGGGACTAGCGGGAGGTAATGAGCAGTTCTTC. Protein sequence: CASSLGGLAGGNEQFF.

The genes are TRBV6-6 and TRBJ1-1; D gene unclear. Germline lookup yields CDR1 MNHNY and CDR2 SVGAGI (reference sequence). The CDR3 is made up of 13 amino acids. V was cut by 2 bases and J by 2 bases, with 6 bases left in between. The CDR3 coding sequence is TGTGCCAGCAGTTACGAGTCCAACACTGAAGCTTTCTTT. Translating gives CASSYESNTEAFF.

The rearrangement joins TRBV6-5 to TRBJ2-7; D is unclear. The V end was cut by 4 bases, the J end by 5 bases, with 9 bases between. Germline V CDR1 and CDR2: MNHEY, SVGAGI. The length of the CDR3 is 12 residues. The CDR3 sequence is CASSWTGHEQYF. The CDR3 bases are TGTGCCAGCAGTTGGACGGGCCACGAGCAGTACTTC.

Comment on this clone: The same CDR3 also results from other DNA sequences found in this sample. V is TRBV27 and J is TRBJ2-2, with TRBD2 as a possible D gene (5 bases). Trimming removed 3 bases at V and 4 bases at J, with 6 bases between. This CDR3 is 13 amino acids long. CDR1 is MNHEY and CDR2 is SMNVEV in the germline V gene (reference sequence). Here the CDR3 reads CASSFRGTGELFF. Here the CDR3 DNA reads TGTGCCAGCAGTTTTCGGGGCACCGGGGAGCTGTTTTTT.

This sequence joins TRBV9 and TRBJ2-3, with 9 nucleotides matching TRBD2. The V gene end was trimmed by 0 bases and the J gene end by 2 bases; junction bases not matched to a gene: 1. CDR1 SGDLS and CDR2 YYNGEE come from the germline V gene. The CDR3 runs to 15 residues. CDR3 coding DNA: TGTGCCAGCAGCGTAGGCGGGAGGGCCACAGATACGCAGTATTTT. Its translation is CASSVGGRATDTQYF.

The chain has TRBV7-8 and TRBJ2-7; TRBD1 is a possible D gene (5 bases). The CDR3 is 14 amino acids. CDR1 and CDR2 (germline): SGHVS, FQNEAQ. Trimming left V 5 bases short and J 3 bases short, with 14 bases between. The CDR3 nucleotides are TGTGCCAGCAGCCCACTGCAGGGATTCTACGAGCAGTACTTC. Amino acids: CASSPLQGFYEQYF. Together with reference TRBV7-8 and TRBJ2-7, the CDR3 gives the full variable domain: GAGVSQSPRYKVAKRGQDVALRCDPISGHVSLFWYQQALGQGPEFLTYFQNEAQLDKSGLPSDRFFAERPEGSVSTLKIQRTQQEDSAVYLCASSPLQGFYEQYFGPGTRLTVT.

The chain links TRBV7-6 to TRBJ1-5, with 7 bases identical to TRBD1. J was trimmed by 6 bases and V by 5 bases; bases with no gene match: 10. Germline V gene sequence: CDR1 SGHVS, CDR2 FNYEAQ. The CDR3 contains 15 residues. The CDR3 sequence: CASSVVQGSCQPQHF. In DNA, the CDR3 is TGTGCCAGCAGCGTTGTACAGGGGTCGTGTCAGCCCCAGCATTTT.

The CDR3 DNA follows: TGTGCCAGTAGTCCGGGACTATACAATGAGCAGTTCTTC. This encodes CASSPGLYNEQFF. The chain uses TRBV19 and TRBJ2-1; the match to TRBD2 covers 7 bases. Germline CDR1 reads LNHDA; CDR2 reads SQIVND (reference sequence). CDR3 length: 13 residues. With 5 bases clipped from V and 4 bases from J, the junction kept 2 bases outside the gene matches.

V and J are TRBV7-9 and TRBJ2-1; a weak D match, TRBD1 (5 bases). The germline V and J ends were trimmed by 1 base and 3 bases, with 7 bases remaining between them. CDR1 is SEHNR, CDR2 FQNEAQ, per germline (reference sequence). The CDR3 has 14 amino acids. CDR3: CASSLVTDYNEQFF. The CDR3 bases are TGTGCCAGCAGCTTAGTGACAGACTACAATGAGCAGTTCTTC.

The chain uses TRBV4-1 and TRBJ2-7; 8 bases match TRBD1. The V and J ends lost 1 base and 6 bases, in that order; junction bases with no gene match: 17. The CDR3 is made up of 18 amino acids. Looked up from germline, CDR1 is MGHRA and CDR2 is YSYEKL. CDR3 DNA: TGCGCCAGCAGCCAAGTAAGGTTGGGAACAGGGGGAGGTGGCGAGCAGTACTTC. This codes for CASSQVRLGTGGGGEQYF.

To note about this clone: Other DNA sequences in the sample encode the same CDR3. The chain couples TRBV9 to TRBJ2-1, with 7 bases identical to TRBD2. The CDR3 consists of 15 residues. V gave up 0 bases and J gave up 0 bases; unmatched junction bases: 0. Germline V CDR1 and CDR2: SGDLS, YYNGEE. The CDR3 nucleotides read TGTGCCAGCAGCGTAGGCGGGGGCTCCTACAATGAGCAGTTCTTC. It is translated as CASSVGGGSYNEQFF.

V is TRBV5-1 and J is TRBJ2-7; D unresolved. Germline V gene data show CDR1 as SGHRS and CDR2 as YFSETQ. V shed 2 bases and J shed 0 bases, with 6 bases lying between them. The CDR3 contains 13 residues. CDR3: CASSFESSYEQYF. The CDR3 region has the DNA TGCGCCAGCAGCTTCGAGAGCTCCTACGAGCAGTACTTC.

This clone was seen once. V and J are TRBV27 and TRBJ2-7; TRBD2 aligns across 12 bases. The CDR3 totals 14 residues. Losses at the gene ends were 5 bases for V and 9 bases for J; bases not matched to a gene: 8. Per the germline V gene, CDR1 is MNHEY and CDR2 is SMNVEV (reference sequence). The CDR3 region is CASSTLAGGDGQYF. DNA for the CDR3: TGTGCCAGCAGTACACTAGCGGGAGGCGACGGGCAGTACTTC.

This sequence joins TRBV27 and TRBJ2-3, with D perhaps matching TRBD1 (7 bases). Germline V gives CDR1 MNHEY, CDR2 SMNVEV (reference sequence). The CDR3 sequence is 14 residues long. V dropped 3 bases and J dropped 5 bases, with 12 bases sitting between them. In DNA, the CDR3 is TGTGCCAGCAGTTTTGGAGGGGGCAGAGATACGCAGTATTTT. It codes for CASSFGGGRDTQYF.

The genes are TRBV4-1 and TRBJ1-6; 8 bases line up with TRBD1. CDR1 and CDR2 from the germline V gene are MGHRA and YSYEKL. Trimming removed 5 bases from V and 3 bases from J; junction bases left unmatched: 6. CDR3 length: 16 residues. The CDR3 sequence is CASSSRDRIYNSPLHF. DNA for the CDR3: TGCGCCAGCAGCTCCCGGGACAGGATCTATAATTCACCCCTCCACTTT.